The entry below describes one TCR beta chain. Its antigen is still unknown. This sample was included in a study of beta chain features in type 1 diabetes. Findings and caveats of the study: Type 1 diabetes patients showed fewer insertions and more deletions at VDJ junctions.

Since all of the isolated RNA was reverse transcribed, expressed TCRB transcripts were what got sequenced. Produced via immunoSEQ multiplex PCR; TCRdb's table is partial and in-frame only. The sample shows fewer than 550,000 clones, over 9.5% of them seen only once. The germline gives CDR1 MDHEN, CDR2 SYDVKM. J gave up 9 bases and V 2 bases, and 11 bases lay outside the gene matches. The CDR3 consists of 15 residues. The specimen sequenced was naive CD4+ T cells from blood. The rearrangement links TRBV28 to TRBJ2-3, with 7 bases aligning to TRBD1. The clonotype originates from a woman aged 18-29 years in good health. CDR3 DNA sequence: TGTGCCAGCAGTTTAGAGACAGGGCCATCCCTCACGCAGTATTTT. It yields the protein CASSLETGPSLTQYF.